This T cell receptor beta chain was recorded in a study of metastatic and nonmetastatic thyroid tumors. About the research overall: Thyroid patients, malignant and benign, had repertoires compared across blood and tumor or nodule tissue.

This clone was counted many times. Its matching antigen is unknown. No treatment of any kind had been given to any patient before thyroid surgery. Original data processing: Researchers built a distant-metastasis classifier for papillary thyroid cancer that drew on CDR3 differences across clinicopathological groups. TCRdb re-called clones via MiXCR from the PCR reads. TCRdb's processing, not the authors' own work, is the source of the V and J calls. This repertoire shows approximately 90,000 clones, about 9.1% found once; its top ten account for 8.8%. Findings and caveats of the study: It was reported that TCR beta diversity was significantly higher in malignant thyroid tumors than benign nodules, in blood and tumor.

Germline values: CDR1 ENHRY, CDR2 SYGVKD. V gave up 3 bases and J gave up 13 bases, with 13 bases separating them. The CDR3 consists of 13 residues. This TCR was recovered from a female donor with papillary thyroid cancer or a benign thyroid nodule (not recorded which). Some clones in this sample may be carry-over from other donors' samples. The genes are TRBV10-3 and TRBJ1-6; D uncertain. What was sequenced was blood. Here the CDR3 DNA reads TGTGCCATCAGTGAAGACCAATTCTACCCCCTCCACTTT. Its translation is CAISEDQFYPLHF.